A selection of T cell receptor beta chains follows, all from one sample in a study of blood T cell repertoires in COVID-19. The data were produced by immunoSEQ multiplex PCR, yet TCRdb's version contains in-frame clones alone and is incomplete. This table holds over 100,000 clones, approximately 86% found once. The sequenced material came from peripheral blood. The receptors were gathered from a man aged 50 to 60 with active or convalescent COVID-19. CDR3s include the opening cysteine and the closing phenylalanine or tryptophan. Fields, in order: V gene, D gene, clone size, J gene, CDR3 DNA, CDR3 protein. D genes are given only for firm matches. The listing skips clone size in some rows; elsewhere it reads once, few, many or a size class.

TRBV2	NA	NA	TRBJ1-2	TGTGCCAGCAGCGTCACACAGGGCGGCTACACCTTC	CASSVTQGGYTF
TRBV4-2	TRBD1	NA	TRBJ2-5	TGTGCCAGCAGCCAAAGGGACAGGGGGGAGACCCAGTACTTC	CASSQRDRGETQYF
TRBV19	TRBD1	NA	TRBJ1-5	TGTGCCAGTACCCCGACAGGGTTTAGCAATCAGCCCCAGCATTTT	CASTPTGFSNQPQHF
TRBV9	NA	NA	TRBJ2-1	TGTGCCAGCAGCGTAGGGGACTTTTCCTACAATGAGCAGTTCTTC	CASSVGDFSYNEQFF
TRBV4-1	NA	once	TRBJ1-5	TGCGCCAGCAGCGTTACAATTGGGGGGGGCAGTCAGCCCCAGCATTTT	CASSVTIGGGSQPQHF
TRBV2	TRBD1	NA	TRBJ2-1	TGTGCCAGCAGTGACAGGACAGGGTCAAAGAATGAGCAGTTCTTC	CASSDRTGSKNEQFF
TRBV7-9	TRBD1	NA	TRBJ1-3	TGTGCCAGCAGCTTAGCTACAGGGGAAGGAAACACCATATATTTT	CASSLATGEGNTIYF
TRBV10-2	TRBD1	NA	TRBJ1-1	TGCGCCAGCAGGCAGGGGGCTACGAACACTGAAGCTTTCTTT	CASRQGATNTEAFF
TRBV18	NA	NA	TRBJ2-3	TGTGCCAGCTCTCCCAGTGGGCAGGTAAGCACAGATACGCAGTATTTT	CASSPSGQVSTDTQYF
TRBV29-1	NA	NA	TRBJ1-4	TGCAGCGTTGAGGACACGGATGAAAAACTGTTTTTT	CSVEDTDEKLFF
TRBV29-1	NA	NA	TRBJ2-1	TGCAGCGTCGGACAGACCCATGATGAGCAGTTCTTC	CSVGQTHDEQFF
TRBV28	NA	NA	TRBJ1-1	TGTGCCAGCAGTTTGGGAGGCACAATGGCAGACACTGAAGCTTTCTTT	CASSLGGTMADTEAFF
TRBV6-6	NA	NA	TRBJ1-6	TGTGCCAGCACCTCCCGGGGGGCTTATGATTCACCCCTCCACTTT	CASTSRGAYDSPLHF